Sequencing of this T cell receptor beta chain was carried out in a study of identical twins. Study outcomes and limitations: Zero-insertion analyses were open to partial confounding by invariant MAIT and iNKT cells. Findings depended on cross-sectional statistics rather than tracking the same donors.

After removal of 1 base from V and 4 bases from J, the junction contained 10 bases not matched to a gene. Germline V gene lookup returns CDR1 SGHRS and CDR2 YFSETQ. The CDR3 runs 17 residues. TCRdb re-called the 5' RACE reads through MiXCR, storing one row per CDR3 protein. The table shows 1.5 million to 2 million distinct CDR3 sequences, with 25% to 35% occurring only once. This clonotype was seen a handful of times. Its antigen is not known. This TCR was recovered from a newborn girl in good health. The genes are TRBV5-1 and TRBJ2-5; 10 bases match TRBD2. The sample comprised cord blood. The CDR3 loop reads CASSLQESLAGRETQYF. CDR3 sequence (DNA): TGCGCCAGCAGCTTGCAAGAGTCACTAGCGGGGAGAGAGACCCAGTACTTC.